This TCR beta chain was documented in a study of graft-versus-host responses after intestinal transplantation. Turning to the study itself: Every transplant recipient was induced with anti-thymocyte globulin, then maintained on tacrolimus and steroids for two to three years.

Germline trimming cut 3 bases from V and 6 bases from J; bases unmatched to any gene: 6. The CDR3 runs to 15 residues. The V gene's germline CDR1 is SGHAT and CDR2 FQNNGV. Data came from immunoSEQ multiplex PCR; TCRdb stores just in-frame clones and leaves some out. The sample has approximately 4,600 clones, 27% seen once. Approximately 200,000 CFSE-labeled responder cells were plated with approximately 200,000 irradiated, violet-dye-labeled stimulator cells. A sort after the reaction isolated proliferating CFSE-low CD3+CD4+ and CD3+CD8+ responders. The study's findings and limits: Early declines in HvG clones that occurred post-transplant were associated with peak circulating GvH clone levels.

This rearrangement joins TRBV11-2 to TRBJ2-2; 8 nucleotides line up with TRBD2. This specimen consisted of alloreactive CD8+ T cells from a mixed lymphocyte reaction culture, obtained before intestinal transplant. Subset described: CFSE-low proliferating T cells sorted from roughly six-day pre-transplant mixed lymphocyte reaction (GvH or HvG direction). This receptor was taken from a human patient who received an intestinal transplant. CDR3 nucleotide sequence: TGTGCCAGCAGCTTGGGACTAGGGGTCTCCGGGGAGCTGTTTTTT. Encoded protein: CASSLGLGVSGELFF.